Shown below are 11 T cell receptor beta chains from a single sample sequenced in a study of blood T cells in healthy people across ages. Alongside a J-beta primer mix, a sample-barcoded 5' primer served in a second PCR lasting roughly 7 to 11 cycles. TCRdb recomputed calls from the 5' RACE reads with MiXCR, one row per CDR3 protein. Here the sample spans 710,000 or so distinct CDR3 sequences, 22% being singletons. Sequencing was done on a sample of blood. These receptors were taken from a man between 70 and 80 years old in good health.

The gene calls are TRBV7-9 and TRBJ2-2; a weak D match, TRBD2 (5 bases). Germline V gene data show CDR1 as SEHNR and CDR2 as FQNEAQ (reference sequence). The CDR3 contains 16 residues. The V end lost 1 base, the J end lost 5 bases, and 14 bases lay between the germline ends. Here the CDR3 DNA reads TGTGCCAGCAGCTTAGGTGGTGGGAGAGCTACCGGGGAGCTGTTTTTT. Protein: CASSLGGGRATGELFF. The full variable domain, completed using reference TRBV7-9 and TRBJ2-2, is DTGVSQNPRHKITKRGQNVTFRCDPISEHNRLYWYRQTLGQGPEFLTYFQNEAQLEKSRLLSDRFSAERPKGSFSTLEIQRTEQGDSAMYLCASSLGGGRATGELFFGEGSRLTVL.

This clonotype was picked up a small number of times. V and J are TRBV20-1 and TRBJ1-6; the D gene is possibly TRBD1 (6 bases). CDR1 is DFQATT, CDR2 SNEGSKA, per germline (reference sequence). V dropped 2 bases and J dropped 7 bases, with 9 bases sitting between them. The CDR3 is made up of 13 amino acids. The CDR3 region has the DNA TGCAGTGCTAGACGGACAGCCAATTCACCCCTCCACTTT. This gives the protein CSARRTANSPLHF.

The rearrangement uses TRBV29-1 and TRBJ2-7; 7 bases are shared with TRBD1. The J call may be incorrect, as the DNA end agrees better with TRBJ2-5. The CDR3 runs 14 residues. CDR1 and CDR2 from the germline V gene are SQVTM and ANQGSEA. For the CDR3, the DNA is TGCAGCGGGTCGGTGGGGACAGCAAAAGAGACCCAGTACTTC. The encoded protein is CSGSVGTAKETQYF.

This sequence joins TRBV15 and TRBJ1-3; 7 bases match TRBD1. After removal of 0 bases from V and 8 bases from J, the junction contained 7 bases not matched to a gene. Per the germline V gene, CDR1 is LNHNV and CDR2 is YYDKDF (reference sequence). The CDR3 extends over 15 amino acids. The CDR3 sequence is CATSRDLTGRDTIYF. In nucleotides, the CDR3 is TGTGCCACCAGCAGAGATTTGACAGGGCGGGACACCATATATTTT.

This clonotype was picked up many times. The chain uses TRBV7-9 and TRBJ2-5; D is possibly TRBD1 (5 bases). The J call may not be correct, given that the DNA end is closer to TRBJ2-1. The germline V gene encodes CDR1 SEHNR and CDR2 FQNEAQ (reference sequence). This CDR3 contains 13 residues. CDR3 residues: CASSLKGVDEQFF. As DNA, the CDR3 is TGTGCCAGCAGCCTAAAAGGGGTCGATGAGCAGTTCTTC.

This clonotype was detected a few times. This chain links TRBV29-1 with TRBJ1-3, with a weak D call TRBD1 (5 bases). The CDR3 runs to 13 residues. Trimming pared 7 bases from V and 2 bases from J, leaving 12 bases between. Germline-derived CDR1 and CDR2 are SQVTM and ANQGSEA. This chain's CDR3 is CSARGDAGNTIYF. The DNA for the CDR3 is TGCAGCGCCCGAGGGGATGCTGGAAACACCATATATTTT.

The chain joins TRBV20-1 to TRBJ1-2, with TRBD1 as a possible D gene (6 bases). Between the trimmed V and J ends, which lost 5 bases and 3 bases, there was a span of 7 bases. The CDR3 extends over 11 amino acids. Germline CDR1 reads DFQATT; CDR2 reads SNEGSKA (reference sequence). The CDR3 loop reads CSASGDYGYTF. The DNA of the CDR3 is TGCAGTGCTTCAGGGGACTATGGCTACACCTTC.

J is TRBJ1-1 and V is TRBV20-1; D ambiguous. V was pared by 3 bases and J by 6 bases, with 14 bases between. The CDR3 is made up of 13 amino acids. Germline V gene sequence: CDR1 DFQATT, CDR2 SNEGSKA (reference sequence). CDR3 bases: TGCAGTGCTAGTAGGACGATAAGCGCTGAAGCTTTCTTT. It encodes CSASRTISAEAFF.

The chain couples TRBV3-1 to TRBJ1-6; 7 bases fit TRBD1. J gave up 7 bases and V 3 bases, and 6 bases lay outside the gene matches. The CDR3 is 15 amino acids. The V gene's germline CDR1 is LGHDT and CDR2 YNNKEL (reference sequence). CDR3 amino acids: CASSQEGRGNSPLHF. Here the CDR3 DNA reads TGTGCCAGCAGCCAGGAGGGCAGGGGGAATTCACCCCTCCACTTT.

This clonotype was seen only a few times. The chain uses TRBV4-3 and TRBJ2-5; 8 positions match TRBD2. The CDR3 extends over 14 amino acids. V dropped 2 bases and J dropped 1; count of bases not matched to a gene: 0. The germline CDR1 and CDR2 sequences are LGHNA and YSLEER. CDR3: CASSQTSGQETQYF. CDR3 DNA sequence: TGCGCCAGCAGCCAAACTAGCGGCCAAGAGACCCAGTACTTC.

This clonotype was counted at least ten times. This sequence joins TRBV5-1 and TRBJ2-1; D unresolved. Trimming took off 3 bases at V and 3 bases at J, with 13 bases between the two ends. Germline V gene sequence: CDR1 SGHRS, CDR2 YFSETQ. The CDR3 consists of 15 residues. CDR3 in DNA: TGCGCCAGCAGCTCCTCTCCCCCTAGCTACAATGAGCAGTTCTTC. Protein: CASSSSPPSYNEQFF.